This T cell receptor beta chain was observed in a study of radiotherapy plus CTLA-4 blockade in lung cancer. General study findings and limits: Blood TCR clones of tumor origin expanded after radiotherapy plus ipilimumab.

Repertoires were generated with immunoSEQ multiplex PCR, while TCRdb's copy carries only in-frame clones and drops some. Among some 70,000 clones listed, roughly 85% were seen once. This CDR3 has 15 amino acids. With 2 bases removed from V and 5 bases from J, the gap between germline ends came to 16 bases. The germline gives CDR1 ENHRY, CDR2 SYGVKD. Points on this clone: The antigen remains unidentified.

The source of this sequence is a human donor with non-small cell lung cancer who had a complete response to radiotherapy plus ipilimumab. The rearrangement links TRBV10-3 to TRBJ2-7, with D possibly matching TRBD1 (5 bases). The sequencing here drew on peripheral blood, taken from a patient treated with radiotherapy plus ipilimumab. The CDR3 DNA sequence: TGTGCCATCAGTGAGGTCGCAGGGTATGGGCACGAGCAGTACTTC. Translated: CAISEVAGYGHEQYF.